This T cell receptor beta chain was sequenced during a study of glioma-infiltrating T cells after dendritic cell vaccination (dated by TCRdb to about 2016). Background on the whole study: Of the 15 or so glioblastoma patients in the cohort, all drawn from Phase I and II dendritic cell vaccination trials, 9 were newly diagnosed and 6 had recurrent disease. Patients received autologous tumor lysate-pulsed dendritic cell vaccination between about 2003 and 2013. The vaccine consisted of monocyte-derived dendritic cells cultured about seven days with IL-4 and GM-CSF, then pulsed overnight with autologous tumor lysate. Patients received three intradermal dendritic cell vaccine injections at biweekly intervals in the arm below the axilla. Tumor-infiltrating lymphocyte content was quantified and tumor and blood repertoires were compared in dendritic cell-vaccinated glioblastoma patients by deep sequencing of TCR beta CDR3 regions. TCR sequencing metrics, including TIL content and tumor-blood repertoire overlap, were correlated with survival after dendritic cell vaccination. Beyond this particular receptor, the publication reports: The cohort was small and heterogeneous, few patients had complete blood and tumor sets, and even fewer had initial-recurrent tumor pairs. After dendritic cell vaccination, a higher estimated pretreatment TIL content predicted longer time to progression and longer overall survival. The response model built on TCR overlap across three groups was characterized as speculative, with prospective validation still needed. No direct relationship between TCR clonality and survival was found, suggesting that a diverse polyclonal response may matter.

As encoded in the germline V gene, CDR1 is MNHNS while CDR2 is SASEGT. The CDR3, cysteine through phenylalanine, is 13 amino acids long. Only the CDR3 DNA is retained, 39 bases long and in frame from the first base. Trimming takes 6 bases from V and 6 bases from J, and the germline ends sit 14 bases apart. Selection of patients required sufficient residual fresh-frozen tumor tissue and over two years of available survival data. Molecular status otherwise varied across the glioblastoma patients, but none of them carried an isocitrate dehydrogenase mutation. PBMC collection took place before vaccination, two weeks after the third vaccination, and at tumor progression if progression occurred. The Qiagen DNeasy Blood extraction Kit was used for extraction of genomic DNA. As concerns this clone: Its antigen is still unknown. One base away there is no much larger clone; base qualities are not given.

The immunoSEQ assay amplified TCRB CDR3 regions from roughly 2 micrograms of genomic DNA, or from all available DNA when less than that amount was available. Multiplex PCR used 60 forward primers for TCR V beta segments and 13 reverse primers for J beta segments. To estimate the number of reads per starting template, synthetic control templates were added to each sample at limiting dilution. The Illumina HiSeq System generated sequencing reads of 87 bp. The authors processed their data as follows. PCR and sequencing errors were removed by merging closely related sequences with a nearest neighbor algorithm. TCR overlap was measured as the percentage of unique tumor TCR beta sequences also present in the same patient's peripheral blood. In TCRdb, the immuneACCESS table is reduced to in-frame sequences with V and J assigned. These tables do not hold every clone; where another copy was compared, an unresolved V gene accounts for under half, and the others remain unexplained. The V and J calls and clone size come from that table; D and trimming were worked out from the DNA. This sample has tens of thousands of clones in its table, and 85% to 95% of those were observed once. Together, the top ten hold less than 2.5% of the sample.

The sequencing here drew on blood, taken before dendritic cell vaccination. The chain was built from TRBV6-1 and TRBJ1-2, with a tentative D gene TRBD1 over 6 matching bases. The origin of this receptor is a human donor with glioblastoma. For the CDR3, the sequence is CASRKQGADGYTF. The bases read TGTGCCAGCAGAAAACAGGGAGCCGATGGCTACACCTTC.